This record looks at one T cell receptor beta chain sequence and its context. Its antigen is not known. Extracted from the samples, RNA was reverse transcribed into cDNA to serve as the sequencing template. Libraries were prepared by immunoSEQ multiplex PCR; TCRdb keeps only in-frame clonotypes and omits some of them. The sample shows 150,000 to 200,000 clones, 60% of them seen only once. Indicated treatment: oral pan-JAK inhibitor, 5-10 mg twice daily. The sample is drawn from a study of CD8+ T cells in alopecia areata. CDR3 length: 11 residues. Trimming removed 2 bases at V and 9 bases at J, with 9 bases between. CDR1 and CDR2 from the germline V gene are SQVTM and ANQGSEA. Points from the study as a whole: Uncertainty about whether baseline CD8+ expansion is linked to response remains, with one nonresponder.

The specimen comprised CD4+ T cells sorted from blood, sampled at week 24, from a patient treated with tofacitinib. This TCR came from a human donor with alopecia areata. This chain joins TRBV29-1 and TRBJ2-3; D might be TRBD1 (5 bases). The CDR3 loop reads CSVERKGTQYF. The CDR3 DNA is TGCAGCGTTGAAAGGAAGGGGACGCAGTATTTT.